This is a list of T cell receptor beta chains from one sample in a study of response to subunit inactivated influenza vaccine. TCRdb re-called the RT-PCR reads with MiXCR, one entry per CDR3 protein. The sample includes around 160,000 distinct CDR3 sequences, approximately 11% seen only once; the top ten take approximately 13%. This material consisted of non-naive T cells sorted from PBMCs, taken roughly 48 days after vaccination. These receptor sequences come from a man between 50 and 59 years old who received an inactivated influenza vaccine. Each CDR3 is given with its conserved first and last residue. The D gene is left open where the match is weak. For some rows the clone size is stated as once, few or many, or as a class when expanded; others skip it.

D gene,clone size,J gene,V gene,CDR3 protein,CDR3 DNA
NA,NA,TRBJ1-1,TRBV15,CATSRDRGRGEAFF,TGTGCCACCAGCAGAGATCGAGGTCGGGGTGAAGCTTTCTTT
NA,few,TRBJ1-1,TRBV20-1,CSAPGTLNTEAFF,TGCAGTGCTCCCGGGACCCTGAACACTGAAGCTTTCTTT
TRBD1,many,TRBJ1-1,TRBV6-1,CASSVGQGSARNTEAFF,TGTGCCAGCAGTGTGGGACAGGGGAGTGCTCGGAACACTGAAGCTTTCTTT
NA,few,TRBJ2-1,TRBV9,CASSANNEQFF,TGTGCCAGCAGCGCGAACAATGAGCAGTTCTTC
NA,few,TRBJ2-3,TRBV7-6,CASSFQPASTDTQYF,TGTGCCAGCAGCTTCCAACCAGCTAGCACAGATACGCAGTATTTT
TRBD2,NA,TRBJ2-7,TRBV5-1,CASSITSGSVEQYF,TGCGCCAGCAGCATTACTAGCGGGAGTGTCGAGCAGTACTTC
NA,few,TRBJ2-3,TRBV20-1,CSAPHGGGTDTQYF,TGCAGTGCTCCCCATGGGGGCGGCACAGATACGCAGTATTTT
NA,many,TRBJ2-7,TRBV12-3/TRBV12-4,CASGRWGLSEQYF,TGTGCCAGCGGGAGGTGGGGGTTAAGTGAGCAGTACTTC
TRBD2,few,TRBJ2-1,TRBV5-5,CASSSQGSGSFYEQFF,TGTGCCAGCAGCAGCCAGGGAAGCGGGAGTTTCTATGAGCAGTTCTTC
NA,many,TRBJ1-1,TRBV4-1,CASSQDVGESTEAFF,TGCGCCAGCAGCCAAGATGTGGGGGAAAGTACTGAAGCTTTCTTT
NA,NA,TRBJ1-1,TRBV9,CASSGGTDTEAFF,TGTGCCAGCAGCGGGGGGACGGACACTGAAGCTTTCTTT
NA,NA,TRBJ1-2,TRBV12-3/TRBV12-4,CASSRRARDPAF,TGTGCCAGCAGCCGACGCGCTCGGGACCCGGCCTTC
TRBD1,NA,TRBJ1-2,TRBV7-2,CASSSGQGAPFGYTF,TGTGCCAGCAGCTCGGGACAGGGGGCACCTTTTGGCTACACCTTC
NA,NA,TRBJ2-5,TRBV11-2,CASSVDPKEGTQYF,TGTGCCAGCAGTGTAGACCCAAAGGAAGGGACCCAGTACTTC
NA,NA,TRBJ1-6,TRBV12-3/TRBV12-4,CASSFLEWGSPLHF,TGTGCCAGCAGTTTTCTGGAGTGGGGCTCACCCCTCCACTTT
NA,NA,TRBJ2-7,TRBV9,CASSVGWESYEQYF,TGTGCCAGCAGCGTAGGGTGGGAGTCCTACGAGCAGTACTTC
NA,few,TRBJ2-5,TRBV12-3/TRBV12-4,CASSFFGELGETQYF,TGTGCCAGCAGTTTTTTCGGGGAGCTGGGAGAGACCCAGTACTTC
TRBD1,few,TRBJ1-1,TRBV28,CASSLGDRVTTEAFF,TGTGCCAGCAGTTTAGGGGACAGGGTCACCACTGAAGCTTTCTTT
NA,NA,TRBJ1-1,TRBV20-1,CSVKGGRTNTEAFF,TGCAGTGTGAAAGGAGGCAGGACGAACACTGAAGCTTTCTTT
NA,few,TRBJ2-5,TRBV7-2,CASSLAIEETQYF,TGTGCCAGCAGCTTAGCGATTGAAGAGACCCAGTACTTC
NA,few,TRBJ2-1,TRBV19,CASSIGNNEQFF,TGTGCCAGTAGTATAGGAAACAATGAGCAGTTCTTC
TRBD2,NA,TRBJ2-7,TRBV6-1,CASSPLTSGGAWEQYF,TGTGCCAGCAGTCCCCTGACTAGCGGGGGGGCGTGGGAGCAGTACTTC
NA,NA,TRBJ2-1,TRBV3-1,CASSQYSWGDLPLYNEQFF,TGTGCCAGCAGCCAATACTCGTGGGGCGACCTGCCCCTTTACAATGAGCAGTTCTTC
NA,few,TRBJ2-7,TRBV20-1,CSATRRGTLAGEQYF,TGCAGTGCTACCCGCCGGGGGACACTTGCGGGGGAGCAGTACTTC
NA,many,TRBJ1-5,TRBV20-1,CSAPEIEAYSNQPQHF,TGCAGTGCTCCCGAGATTGAGGCTTATAGCAATCAGCCCCAGCATTTT
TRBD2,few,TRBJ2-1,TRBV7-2,CASSLSASGRASNEQFF,TGTGCCAGCAGTCTTAGTGCTAGCGGGAGGGCGAGCAATGAGCAGTTCTTC
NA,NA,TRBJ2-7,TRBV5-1,CASSLATGTYEQYF,TGCGCCAGCAGCTTGGCCACAGGGACCTACGAGCAGTACTTC
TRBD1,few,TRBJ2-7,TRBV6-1,CASSRTGFTYEQYF,TGTGCCAGCAGTCGGACAGGCTTCACCTACGAGCAGTACTTC
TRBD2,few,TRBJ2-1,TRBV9,CASSVGPAGVDQFF,TGTGCCAGCAGCGTAGGTCCAGCGGGAGTTGATCAGTTCTTC
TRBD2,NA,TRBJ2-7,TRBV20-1,CSASRSGGAGEQYF,TGCAGTGCTAGTAGAAGCGGGGGGGCGGGAGAGCAGTACTTC
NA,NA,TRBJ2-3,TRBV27,CASSLLNSAGTDTQYF,TGTGCCAGCAGTTTATTAAATTCTGCGGGCACAGATACGCAGTATTTT
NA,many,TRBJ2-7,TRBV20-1,CSARVPGRTYEQYF,TGCAGTGCTAGAGTGCCAGGGAGGACCTACGAGCAGTACTTC
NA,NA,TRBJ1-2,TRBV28,CASSLSGQLYGYTF,TGTGCCAGCAGTTTGTCTGGACAGCTCTATGGCTACACCTTC
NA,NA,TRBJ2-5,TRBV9,CASSVAGGYPGETQYF,TGTGCCAGCAGCGTAGCTGGTGGTTACCCGGGGGAGACCCAGTACTTC
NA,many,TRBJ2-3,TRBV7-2,CASSPRGANTDTQYF,TGTGCCAGCAGTCCACGGGGGGCGAATACAGATACGCAGTATTTT
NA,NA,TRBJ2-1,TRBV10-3,CAISDDGAIGEQFF,TGTGCCATCAGTGATGACGGGGCGATTGGGGAGCAGTTCTTC
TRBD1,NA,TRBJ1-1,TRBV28,CASSSPTGGSRGAFF,TGTGCCAGCAGTTCGCCCACAGGGGGGTCCCGAGGGGCTTTCTTT
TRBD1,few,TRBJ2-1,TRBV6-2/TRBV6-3,CASTPGQGAYNEQFF,TGTGCCAGCACACCGGGACAGGGGGCTTACAATGAGCAGTTCTTC
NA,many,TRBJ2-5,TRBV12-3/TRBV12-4,CASSLAAGVQETQYF,TGTGCCAGCAGTTTAGCGGCAGGGGTCCAAGAGACCCAGTACTTC
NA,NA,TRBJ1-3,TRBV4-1,CASSQDLGLLSGNTIYF,TGCGCCAGCAGCCAAGATCTAGGACTGCTCTCTGGAAACACCATATATTTT
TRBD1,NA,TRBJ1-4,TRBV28,CASRRPGQANEKLFF,TGTGCCAGCAGGCGTCCGGGACAGGCTAATGAAAAACTGTTTTTT
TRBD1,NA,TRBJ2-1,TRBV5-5,CASSLWDSGSYNEQFF,TGTGCCAGCAGCTTGTGGGACAGTGGGTCCTACAATGAGCAGTTCTTC
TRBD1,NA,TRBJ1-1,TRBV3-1,CASSQGQVAAEAFF,TGTGCCAGCAGCCAGGGACAGGTGGCCGCTGAAGCTTTCTTT
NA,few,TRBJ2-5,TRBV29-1,CSVENAGRVSGTQYF,TGCAGCGTTGAAAATGCGGGCAGGGTATCGGGGACCCAGTACTTC
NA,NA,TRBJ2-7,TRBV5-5,CATGHTYEQYF,TGTGCCACGGGACATACCTACGAGCAGTACTTC
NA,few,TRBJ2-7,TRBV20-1,CSAPLPTIGEQYF,TGCAGTGCTCCCCTTCCTACTATTGGGGAGCAGTACTTC
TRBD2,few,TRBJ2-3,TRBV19,CASSTGTSGTDTQYF,TGTGCCAGTAGTACCGGGACTAGCGGGACAGATACGCAGTATTTT
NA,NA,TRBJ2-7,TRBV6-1,CASSDARTPNYEQYF,TGTGCCAGCAGTGATGCTCGCACGCCGAACTACGAGCAGTACTTC
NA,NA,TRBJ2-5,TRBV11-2,CASTASLNKLGETQYF,TGTGCCAGCACCGCCAGCCTGAACAAGCTCGGAGAGACCCAGTACTTC
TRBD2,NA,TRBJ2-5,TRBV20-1,CSARDGTSGSETQYF,TGCAGTGCTAGAGATGGGACTAGCGGCTCGGAGACCCAGTACTTC
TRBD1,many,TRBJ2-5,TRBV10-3,CAIRKTGEAAQYF,TGTGCCATCAGGAAAACAGGGGAAGCAGCCCAGTACTTC
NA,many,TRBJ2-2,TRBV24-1,CATSDWTRPTGELFF,TGTGCCACCAGTGACTGGACACGACCGACCGGGGAGCTGTTTTTT
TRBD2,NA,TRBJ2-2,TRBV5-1,CASSWPLETSGTQYTGELFF,TGCGCCAGCAGCTGGCCTTTGGAGACTAGCGGGACACAATACACCGGGGAGCTGTTTTTT
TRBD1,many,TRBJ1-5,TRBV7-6,CASSLADRGQPQHF,TGTGCCAGCAGCTTAGCGGACAGGGGTCAGCCCCAGCATTTT
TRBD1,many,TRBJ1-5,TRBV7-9,CASSQDRVGSQPQHF,TGTGCCAGCAGCCAGGACAGGGTTGGAAGTCAGCCCCAGCATTTT